Sequencing of this TCR beta chain was carried out in a study of monozygotic twins with inflammatory bowel disease. Study-wide results and limits: The authors found no support for a single strong IBD-associated signal or clonotype. Repertoire similarity was not found to differ between concordant and discordant twins, possibly from limited power.

Germline CDR1 and CDR2: SGDLS and YYNGEE. The CDR3 sequence is 15 residues long. On this clonotype: The antigen is not known.

TCRdb processed the 5' RACE reads again and assigns one entry to each CDR3 protein, with no DNA. The sample has nearly 450,000 distinct CDR3 sequences. Source material: blood. The receptor was isolated from a human donor with ulcerative colitis or Crohn's disease, or a healthy co-twin of an affected twin (not recorded which). The chain employs TRBV9 and TRBJ1-3; the D call from TCRdb, TRBD1, cannot be confirmed without DNA. The chain's CDR3 is CASSALRDSGNTIYF. The full variable domain, its missing parts supplied by reference TRBV9 and TRBJ1-3, is DSGVTQTPKHLITATGQRVTLRCSPRSGDLSVYWYQQSLDQGLQFLIQYYNGEERAKGNILERFSAQQFPDLHSELNLSSLELGDSALYFCASSALRDSGNTIYFGEGSWLTVV.